The clone carrying this TCR beta chain was seen just once. Its antigen is unknown. This record comes from a study of T cells in localized non-small cell lung cancer. The CDR3 sequence is 15 residues long. The germline CDR1 and CDR2 sequences are MDHEN and SYDVKM. Trimming cost V 4 bases and J 7 bases, with 19 bases left between them. Study-wide points: Because only a single region of the tumor was sequenced, heterogeneity remains possible. Compared with tumor, uninvolved adjacent lung displayed greater T cell clonality, ranking highest overall. In the blood, greater T cell density corresponded to longer overall survival. Within adjacent lung there appeared a median around 57 of the top 100 tumor clones.

Sequencing used immunoSEQ multiplex PCR; TCRdb keeps in-frame clones, though not all of them. The data show 70,000 to 95,000 clones, approximately 90% seen once. This TCR was recovered from a woman between 40 and 69 years old with stage II squamous cell lung carcinoma. The sequences come from PBMCs, collected before any cancer treatment. The chain links TRBV28 to TRBJ1-2, with D unresolved. CDR3 sequence (DNA): TGTGCCAGCAGTTCCCCCCAGCCCCCCTCTATTGGCTACACCTTC. As protein: CASSSPQPPSIGYTF.